This note documents a single T cell receptor (beta chain) sequence. Assay: immunoSEQ multiplex PCR; the TCRdb copy retains only in-frame clones and omits some. The sample shows more than 85,000 clones, around 94% of them seen only once. This sample was included in a study of T cell changes during pregnancy in multiple sclerosis. The CDR3 totals 14 residues. CDR1 and CDR2 (germline): MGHRA, YSYEKL. Germline trimming cut 1 base from V and 3 bases from J; bases unmatched to any gene: 0. This clonotype was obtained from a female donor in good health, enrolled as a control in a pregnancy study. The V and J genes are TRBV4-1 and TRBJ2-1, with TRBD2 identical over 7 bases. Sequencing was performed on peripheral blood, taken after pregnancy. The CDR3 loop reads CASSQAGGYNEQFF. As DNA, the CDR3 is TGCGCCAGCAGCCAAGCGGGGGGCTACAATGAGCAGTTCTTC.